The 20 T cell receptor beta chains below come from one sample, sequenced in a study of CD8 T cells in ankylosing spondylitis. In TCRdb, the 5' RACE reads were re-called with MiXCR into one record per CDR3 protein. In the table there are about 33,000 distinct CDR3 sequences, roughly 9.6% of which are singletons. Sequenced sample: synovial fluid, either unsorted or a sorted T cell fraction (not recorded which). The receptors derive from a male donor with ankylosing spondylitis.

As concerns this clonotype: The junction differs from germline at one of its ends, possibly a read error. The chain links TRBV29-1 to TRBJ2-3; 9 bases are a match to TRBD2. CDR3 length equals 14 residues. The V gene's germline CDR1 is SQVTM and CDR2 ANQGSEA. In DNA, the CDR3 is TGCAGCGTTGCTCTAGCGGGGATCACAGATTCGCAGTATTTT. This sequence encodes CSVALAGITDSQYF.

This clonotype was found many times. This chain joins TRBV20-1 and TRBJ2-2, with 8 bases matching TRBD1. V dropped 3 bases and J dropped 2; count of bases not matched to a gene: 14. CDR1 DFQATT and CDR2 SNEGSKA come from the germline V gene (reference sequence). The CDR3 has 18 amino acids. The CDR3, as DNA: TGCAGTGCTAGGACGACAGGGGAAGGGTCTACAAACACCGGGGAGCTGTTTTTT. It is translated as CSARTTGEGSTNTGELFF.

In this sample, this clonotype turned up a few times. Germline is not matched at one junction end, which may reflect a read error. The chain joins TRBV9 to TRBJ2-3, with TRBD2 identical over 13 bases. Germline loops: CDR1 SGDLS, CDR2 YYNGEE. The CDR3 is 15 residues long. The DNA for the CDR3 is TGTGCCAGCAGCGTAGTAGGACTAGCGGGAGATGCGCAGTATTTT. Protein: CASSVVGLAGDAQYF.

The table lists this clonotype with a count of one. The gene calls are TRBV3-1 and TRBJ1-2; D remains ambiguous. The germline V and J ends were trimmed by 2 bases and 7 bases, with 8 bases remaining between them. The CDR3 extends over 12 amino acids. Germline values: CDR1 LGHDT, CDR2 YNNKEL (reference sequence). Written as DNA, the CDR3 is TGTGCCAGCAGCCAAAACACGGGTGGCTACACCTTC. Protein product: CASSQNTGGYTF.

The genes are TRBV2 and TRBJ2-1; weak D call: TRBD2 (5 bases). This CDR3 has 12 residues. V was shortened by 8 bases and J by 3 bases, with 8 bases between the two germline ends. Germline V gene data show CDR1 as SNHLY and CDR2 as FYNNEI. The CDR3 protein is CASGRDYNEQFF. The CDR3 DNA sequence: TGTGCCAGCGGGAGAGACTACAATGAGCAGTTCTTC. Filled out from reference TRBV2 and TRBJ2-1, the complete variable domain reads EPEVTQTPSHQVTQMGQEVILRCVPISNHLYFYWYRQILGQKVEFLVSFYNNEISEKSEIFDDQFSVERPDGSNFTLKIRSTKLEDSAMYFCASGRDYNEQFFGPGTRLTVL.

In this sample, this clonotype turned up many times. This rearrangement joins TRBV6-5 to TRBJ2-5; D is ambiguous. Germline lookup yields CDR1 MNHEY and CDR2 SVGAGI. This CDR3 is built from 13 residues. Trimming stripped 0 bases from V and 5 bases from J, with 7 bases between. CDR3 residues: CASSYSSLETQYF. The CDR3 DNA follows: TGTGCCAGCAGTTACTCGAGTCTGGAGACCCAGTACTTC.

For the CDR3, the DNA is TGTGCCAGTAGTATCGGATTCGGCGGGGGATACAATGAGCAGTTCTTC. Encoded protein: CASSIGFGGGYNEQFF. The rearrangement uses TRBV19 and TRBJ2-1, with 7 bases that match TRBD2. CDR1 and CDR2 (germline): LNHDA, SQIVND (reference sequence). The CDR3 has 16 residues. With 3 bases clipped from V and 4 bases from J, the junction kept 9 bases outside the gene matches.

This clonotype was detected a few times. The chain has TRBV2 and TRBJ1-1; D gene ambiguous. Trimming shortened V by 1 base and J by 2 bases, and 14 bases separated the two germline ends. CDR1 is SNHLY and CDR2 is FYNNEI in the germline V gene. There are 16 residues in the CDR3. The CDR3 loop reads CASSEGSLWGNTEAFF. CDR3 in DNA: TGTGCCAGCAGTGAAGGAAGTCTGTGGGGAAACACTGAAGCTTTCTTT. Full variable domain (missing parts from reference TRBV2 and TRBJ1-1): EPEVTQTPSHQVTQMGQEVILRCVPISNHLYFYWYRQILGQKVEFLVSFYNNEISEKSEIFDDQFSVERPDGSNFTLKIRSTKLEDSAMYFCASSEGSLWGNTEAFFGQGTRLTVV.

This clonotype was picked up many times. V gene TRBV9 combines with J gene TRBJ2-5, with 8 bases fitting TRBD2. CDR1 is SGDLS, CDR2 YYNGEE, per germline. V lost 2 bases to trimming and J lost 5 bases; unmatched junction nucleotides: 11. The CDR3 sequence is 16 residues long. DNA of the CDR3: TGTGCCAGCAGCGTGAGCGGGAGTGTGGGGGAGGAGACCCAGTACTTC. Translating it yields CASSVSGSVGEETQYF.

This clonotype occurred many times. The chain carries TRBV12-3 or TRBV12-4 and TRBJ2-1, with D perhaps TRBD2 (7 bases). This CDR3 spans 14 amino acids. V lost 5 bases and J 9 bases, leaving 17 bases between the germline ends. CDR3 sequence: CASSPGGAVGEQFF. The CDR3 DNA is TGTGCCAGCAGTCCTGGGGGGGCGGTTGGTGAGCAGTTCTTC.

This clonotype was counted ten times or more. The CDR3 DNA follows: TGCAGTGGTTCGGGACTAGCGGGACTCGAGCAGTACTTC. It yields the protein CSGSGLAGLEQYF. The rearrangement joins TRBV20-1 to TRBJ2-7; TRBD2 agrees at 13 bases. Germline loops: CDR1 DFQATT, CDR2 SNEGSKA (reference sequence). The CDR3 covers 13 residues. The V and J ends lost 7 bases and 6 bases, in that order; junction bases with no gene match: 6.

This clonotype has ten or more counts. This sequence joins TRBV20-1 and TRBJ2-1; 13 nucleotides align to TRBD2. J was trimmed by 6 bases and V by 4 bases; bases with no gene match: 6. CDR1 and CDR2 from the germline V gene are DFQATT and SNEGSKA (reference sequence). The CDR3 is made up of 15 amino acids. In DNA, the CDR3 is TGCAGTGCTACCGTACTAGCGGGAGGGATCAATGAGCAGTTCTTC. This translates into CSATVLAGGINEQFF.

This clonotype was counted between two and nine times. The CDR3 spells CASSRLRDVTYNEQFF. CDR3 nucleotide sequence: TGTGCCAGCAGCCGGCTCCGGGACGTGACCTACAATGAGCAGTTCTTC. This sequence joins TRBV7-6 and TRBJ2-1, with D perhaps being TRBD1 or TRBD2 (5 bases each). Trimming cost V 5 bases and J 2 bases, with 16 bases left between them. This CDR3 has 16 amino acids. The germline CDR1 and CDR2 sequences are SGHVS and FNYEAQ.

This chain links TRBV18 with TRBJ1-1, with D perhaps TRBD1 (6 bases). The CDR3 spans 15 residues. V was clipped by 4 bases and J by 4 bases, with 16 bases between them. Germline assignment: CDR1 KGHSH and CDR2 LQKENI. The chain's CDR3 is CASSQGQGTGTEAFF. In DNA form, the CDR3 reads TGTGCCAGCTCACAAGGCCAGGGGACGGGCACTGAAGCTTTCTTT.

This clonotype appeared many times. The CDR3 DNA follows: TGTGCCAGCAGCTCGGGAGGGGCCTATGGCTACACCTTC. Translating gives CASSSGGAYGYTF. This chain links TRBV7-9 with TRBJ1-2, with D perhaps TRBD1 (5 bases). Germline loops: CDR1 SEHNR, CDR2 FQNEAQ (reference sequence). The CDR3 spans 13 residues. V was shortened by 4 bases and J by 4 bases, with 10 bases between the two germline ends.

The chain has TRBV5-1 and TRBJ2-5; D uncertain. Germline CDR1 is SGHRS and CDR2 is YFSETQ. V was clipped by 9 bases and J by 1 base, with 22 bases between them. The CDR3 covers 16 residues. Here the CDR3 reads CATIEAAVTSQETQYF. CDR3 nucleotides: TGCGCCACCATTGAGGCGGCCGTCACTTCCCAAGAGACCCAGTACTTC.

V gene TRBV5-5 combines with J gene TRBJ1-3, with D unclear. Germline V gene data show CDR1 as SGHKS and CDR2 as YYEKEE (reference sequence). Trimming stripped 4 bases from V and 0 bases from J, with 8 bases between. The CDR3 length is 14 residues. Here the CDR3 reads CASSQAVSGNTIYF. The DNA of the CDR3 is TGTGCCAGCAGCCAAGCAGTCTCTGGAAACACCATATATTTT.

This rearrangement joins TRBV28 to TRBJ1-1; D is unclear. Germline CDR1 reads MDHEN; CDR2 reads SYDVKM. V lost 4 bases to trimming and J lost 6 bases, with 12 bases between them. This CDR3 comprises 13 residues. CDR3 protein: CASSSTRTAEAFF. Written as DNA, the CDR3 is TGTGCCAGCAGTTCTACTCGGACGGCTGAAGCTTTCTTT.

V is TRBV5-1 and J is TRBJ1-1; 8 nucleotides match TRBD1. The CDR3 loop spans 15 amino acids. Trimming took 4 bases from V and 2 from J; bases not matched to a gene: 7. CDR1 SGHRS and CDR2 YFSETQ come from the germline V gene. CDR3 sequence: CASSLDRARNTEAFF. CDR3 in DNA: TGCGCCAGCAGCCTGGACAGGGCGAGAAACACTGAAGCTTTCTTT.

This clonotype is termed large. This chain links TRBV29-1 with TRBJ2-7, with 8 bases lining up with TRBD2. The V gene's germline CDR1 is SQVTM and CDR2 ANQGSEA. J was trimmed by 2 bases and V by 4 bases; bases with no gene match: 4. The CDR3 is made up of 13 amino acids. The CDR3 bases are TGCAGCGTTGTAAGCGGGAGTCCCTACGAGCAGTACTTC. Its translation: CSVVSGSPYEQYF.